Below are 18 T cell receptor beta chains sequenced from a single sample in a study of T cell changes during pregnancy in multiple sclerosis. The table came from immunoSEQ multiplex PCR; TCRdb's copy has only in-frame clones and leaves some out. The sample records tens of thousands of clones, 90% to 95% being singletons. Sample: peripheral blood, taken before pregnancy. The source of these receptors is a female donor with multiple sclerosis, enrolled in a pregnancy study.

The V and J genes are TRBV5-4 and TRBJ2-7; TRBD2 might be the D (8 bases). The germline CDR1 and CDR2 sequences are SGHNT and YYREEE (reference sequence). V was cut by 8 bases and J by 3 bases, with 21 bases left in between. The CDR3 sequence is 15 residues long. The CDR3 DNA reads TGTGCCAGTAGGGCTGCGGGGGGACAGATCTACGAGCAGTACTTC. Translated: CASRAAGGQIYEQYF.

The CDR3 sequence: CASSGTGLNSPLHF. DNA for the CDR3: TGTGCCAGCAGTGGAACAGGCCTTAATTCACCCCTCCACTTT. This chain joins TRBV25-1 and TRBJ1-6, with D tentatively TRBD1 (5 bases). V was pared by 4 bases and J by 6 bases, with 10 bases between. CDR1 MGHDK and CDR2 SYGVNS come from the germline V gene. The CDR3 sequence is 14 residues long.

CDR3 sequence (DNA): TGTGCCAGCAGTGGCGTGACCCAGTACTTC. Amino acids: CASSGVTQYF. This chain joins TRBV2 and TRBJ2-5, with no clear D. The CDR3 extends over 10 amino acids. Trimming shortened V by 4 bases and J by 7 bases, and 4 bases separated the two germline ends. The germline V gene has CDR1 SNHLY and CDR2 FYNNEI.

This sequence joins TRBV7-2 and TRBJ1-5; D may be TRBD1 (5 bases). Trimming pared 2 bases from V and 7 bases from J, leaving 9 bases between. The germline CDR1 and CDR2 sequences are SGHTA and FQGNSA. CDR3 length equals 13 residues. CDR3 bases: TGTGCCAGCAGCTTAATAGGGGCCCAGCCCCAGCATTTT. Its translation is CASSLIGAQPQHF.

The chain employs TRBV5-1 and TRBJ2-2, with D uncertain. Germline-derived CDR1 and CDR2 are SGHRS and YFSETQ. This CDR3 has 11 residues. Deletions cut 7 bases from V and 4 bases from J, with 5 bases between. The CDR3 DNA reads TGCGCCAGCTCCATCACCGGGGAGCTGTTTTTT. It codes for CASSITGELFF.

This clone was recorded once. The CDR3 nucleotides are TGTGCCAGCAGCTTCGGCCTAGCGTCCGATGAGCAGTTCTTC. This codes for CASSFGLASDEQFF. The chain is built from TRBV5-4 and TRBJ2-1; tentative D call: TRBD2 (6 bases). The V end was cut by 2 bases, the J end by 8 bases, with 14 bases between. The CDR3 totals 14 residues. Germline lookup yields CDR1 SGHNT and CDR2 YYREEE (reference sequence).

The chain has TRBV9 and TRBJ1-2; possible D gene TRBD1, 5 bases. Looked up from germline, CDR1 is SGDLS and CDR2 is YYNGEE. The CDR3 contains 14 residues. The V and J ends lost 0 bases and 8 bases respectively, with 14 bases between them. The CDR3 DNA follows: TGTGCCAGCAGCGTAGTAGGACACAACAGCGGCTACACCTTC. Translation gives CASSVVGHNSGYTF. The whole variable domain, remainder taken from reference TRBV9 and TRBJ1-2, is DSGVTQTPKHLITATGQRVTLRCSPRSGDLSVYWYQQSLDQGLQFLIQYYNGEERAKGNILERFSAQQFPDLHSELNLSSLELGDSALYFCASSVVGHNSGYTFGSGTRLTVV.

The CDR3 is CAISRGQGMNTEAFF. The DNA for the CDR3 is TGTGCCATCAGTAGAGGACAGGGGATGAACACTGAAGCTTTCTTT. The genes are TRBV10-3 and TRBJ1-1; 9 bases match TRBD1. Germline CDR1 reads ENHRY; CDR2 reads SYGVKD. V shed 5 bases, J shed 0 bases, and the junction held 4 bases outside the gene matches. CDR3 length equals 15 residues.

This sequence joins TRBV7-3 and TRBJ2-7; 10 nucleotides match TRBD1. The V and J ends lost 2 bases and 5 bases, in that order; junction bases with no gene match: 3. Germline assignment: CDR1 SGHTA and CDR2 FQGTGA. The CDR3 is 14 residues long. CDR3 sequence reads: CASSLGTGDDEQYF. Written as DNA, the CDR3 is TGTGCCAGCAGCTTAGGGACAGGGGATGACGAGCAGTACTTC.

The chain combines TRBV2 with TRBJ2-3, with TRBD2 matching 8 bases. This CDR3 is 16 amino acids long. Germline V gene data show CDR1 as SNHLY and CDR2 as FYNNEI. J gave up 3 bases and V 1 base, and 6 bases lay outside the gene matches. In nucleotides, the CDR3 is TGTGCCAGCAGTGAAGGCGTGGTAGCGGGAACAGATACGCAGTATTTT. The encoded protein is CASSEGVVAGTDTQYF.

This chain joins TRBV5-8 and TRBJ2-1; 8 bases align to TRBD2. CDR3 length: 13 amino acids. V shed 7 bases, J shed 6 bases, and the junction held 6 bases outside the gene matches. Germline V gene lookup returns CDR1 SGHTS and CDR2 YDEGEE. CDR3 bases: TGTGCCAGCCCCGGGACTAGGGGCAATGAGCAGTTCTTC. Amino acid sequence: CASPGTRGNEQFF.

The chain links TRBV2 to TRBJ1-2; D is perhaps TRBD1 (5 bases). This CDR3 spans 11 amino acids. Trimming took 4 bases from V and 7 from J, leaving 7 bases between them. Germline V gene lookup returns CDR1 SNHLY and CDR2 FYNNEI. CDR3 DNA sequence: TGTGCCAGCAGTGGTGACAGTGGCTACACCTTC. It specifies CASSGDSGYTF.

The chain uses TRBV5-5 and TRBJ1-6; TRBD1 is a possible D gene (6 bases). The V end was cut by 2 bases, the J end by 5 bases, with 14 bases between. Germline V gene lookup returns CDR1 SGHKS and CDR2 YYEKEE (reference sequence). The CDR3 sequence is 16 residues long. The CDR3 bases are TGTGCCAGCAGCTTTACGACCGACAGGCATAATTCACCCCTCCACTTT. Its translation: CASSFTTDRHNSPLHF.

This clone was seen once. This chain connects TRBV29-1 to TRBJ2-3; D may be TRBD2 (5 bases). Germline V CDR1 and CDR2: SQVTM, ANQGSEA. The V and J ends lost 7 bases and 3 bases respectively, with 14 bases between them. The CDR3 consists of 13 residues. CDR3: CSARGLGTDTQYF. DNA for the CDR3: TGCAGCGCCCGAGGGTTGGGGACAGATACGCAGTATTTT.

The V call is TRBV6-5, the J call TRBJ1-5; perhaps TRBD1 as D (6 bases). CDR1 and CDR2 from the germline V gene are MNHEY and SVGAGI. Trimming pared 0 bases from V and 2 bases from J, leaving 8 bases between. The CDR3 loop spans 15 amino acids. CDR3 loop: CASSYSAGGNQPQHF. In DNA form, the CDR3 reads TGTGCCAGCAGTTACTCGGCAGGGGGCAATCAGCCCCAGCATTTT.

DNA of the CDR3: TGTGCCAGCAGTCAAACAGCAGACTATGGCTACACCTTC. This gives the protein CASSQTADYGYTF. This chain joins TRBV6-5 and TRBJ1-2, with no clear D. CDR1 MNHEY and CDR2 SVGAGI come from the germline V gene. The CDR3 has 13 residues. The germline V and J ends were trimmed by 5 bases and 3 bases, with 10 bases remaining between them.

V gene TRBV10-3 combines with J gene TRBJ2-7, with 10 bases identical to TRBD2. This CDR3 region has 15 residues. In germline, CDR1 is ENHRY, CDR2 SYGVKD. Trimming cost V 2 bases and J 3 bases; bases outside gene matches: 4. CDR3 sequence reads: CAISETTSGLYEQYF. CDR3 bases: TGTGCCATCAGTGAGACGACTAGCGGGCTCTACGAGCAGTACTTC.

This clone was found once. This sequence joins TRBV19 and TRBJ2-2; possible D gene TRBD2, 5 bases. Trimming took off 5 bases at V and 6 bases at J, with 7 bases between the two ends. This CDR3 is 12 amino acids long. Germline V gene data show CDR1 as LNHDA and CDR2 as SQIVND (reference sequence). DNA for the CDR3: TGTGCCAGTAGTCGGGATGCCGGGGAGCTGTTTTTT. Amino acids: CASSRDAGELFF.